This T cell receptor beta chain originates from a study of blood T cell repertoires in COVID-19. V lost 2 bases to trimming and J lost 0 bases, with 22 bases between them. CDR3 size: 19 residues. Germline V gene lookup returns CDR1 LGHDT and CDR2 YNNKEL (reference sequence). As handled by the study authors: Estimates of nucleated cell counts were drawn from the amplification of reference gene primers. The repertoire was sequenced with immunoSEQ multiplex PCR; TCRdb's copy has only in-frame clones and lacks some. V and J calls and clone size are copied from that table; D and trimming were computed from the DNA. The sample holds over 100,000 clones; roughly 85% are singletons and the top ten take about 1.3%.

Material for sequencing was peripheral blood. The sequence was obtained from a man between 40 and 49 years old with acute or convalescent COVID-19. The chain is built from TRBV3-1 (or the pseudogene TRBV3-2) and TRBJ1-1; the D gene is possibly TRBD1 (5 bases). CDR3 sequence (DNA): TGTGCCAGCAGCCAAAACGGACTAGGGGCCCTCCTAATGAACACTGAAGCTTTCTTT. Translation: CASSQNGLGALLMNTEAFF.